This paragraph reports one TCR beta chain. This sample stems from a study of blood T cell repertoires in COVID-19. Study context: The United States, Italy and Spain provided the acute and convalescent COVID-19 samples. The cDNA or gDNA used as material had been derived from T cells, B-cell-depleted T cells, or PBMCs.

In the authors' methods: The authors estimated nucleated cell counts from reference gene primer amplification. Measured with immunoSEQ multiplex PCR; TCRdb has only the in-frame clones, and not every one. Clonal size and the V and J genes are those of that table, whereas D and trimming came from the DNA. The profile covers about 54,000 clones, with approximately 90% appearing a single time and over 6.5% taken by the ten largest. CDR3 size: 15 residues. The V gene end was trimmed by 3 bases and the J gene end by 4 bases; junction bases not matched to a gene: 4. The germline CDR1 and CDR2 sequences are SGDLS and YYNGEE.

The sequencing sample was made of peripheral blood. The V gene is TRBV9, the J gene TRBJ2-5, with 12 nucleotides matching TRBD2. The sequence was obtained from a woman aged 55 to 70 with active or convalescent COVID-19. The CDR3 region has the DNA TGTGCCAGCAGCGACCGACTAGCGGGAGTAGAGACCCAGTACTTC. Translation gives CASSDRLAGVETQYF.